This TCR beta chain derives from a study of technical replicates of blood from several donors. The CDR3 sequence is 15 residues long. Trimming took off 8 bases at V and 3 bases at J, with 19 bases between the two ends. Germline assignment: CDR1 SEHNR and CDR2 FQNEAQ (reference sequence). TCRdb keeps only in-frame clones here, not all; method: immunoSEQ multiplex PCR. The sample lists under 110,000 clones, nearly 96% occurring once. The sample taken for sequencing was T cells isolated from PBMCs. The V and J genes are TRBV7-9 and TRBJ1-1; tentatively, D is TRBD1 (6 bases). The clonotype comes from a human donor in good health. In nucleotides, the CDR3 is TGTGCCAGCTTAAATCAGGGGATGTTGGACACTGAAGCTTTCTTT. It is translated as CASLNQGMLDTEAFF.